This passage covers 9 T cell receptor beta chains from one sample sequenced in a study of a mutant IDH1 vaccine in newly diagnosed glioma. Assay used: immunoSEQ multiplex PCR; TCRdb lists only in-frame clones, some missing. Among about 92,000 clones listed, under 90% were seen once. Time point meaning: baseline, week 1 (first vaccination visit). As for treatment: pre-vaccination baseline after standard-of-care therapy. Sequenced material: PBMCs, taken from a glioma patient treated with radiotherapy, temozolomide or both. Source of these receptors: a woman aged 45 to 65 with glioma.

V is TRBV5-1 and J is TRBJ1-1, with unresolved D. CDR1 and CDR2 (germline): SGHRS, YFSETQ. This CDR3 has 14 residues. Trimming left V 3 bases short and J 0 bases short, with 9 bases between. CDR3 amino acids: CASSSLTMNTEAFF. The DNA for the CDR3 is TGCGCCAGCAGCTCCCTGACGATGAACACTGAAGCTTTCTTT.

This clone has just a few counts. The chain uses TRBV2 and TRBJ1-2; D is ambiguous. Trimming shortened V by 5 bases and J by 7 bases, and 14 bases separated the two germline ends. The CDR3 runs to 13 residues. Germline V gene lookup returns CDR1 SNHLY and CDR2 FYNNEI. The CDR3 nucleotides read TGTGCCAGCAGTCCGGACCTGGGTCTTGGCTACACCTTC. As protein: CASSPDLGLGYTF.

This sequence joins TRBV21-1 and TRBJ2-7. TRBV21-1 is given as a pseudogene. The CDR3 is made up of 14 amino acids. The CDR3 spells CASSNRRRHYEQYF. The CDR3, as DNA: TGTGCCAGCAGCAATCGGAGACGACACTACGAGCAGTACTTC.

The chain carries TRBV18 and TRBJ1-2; 8 bases fit TRBD1. Germline loops: CDR1 KGHSH, CDR2 LQKENI. The V segment lost 3 bases and the J segment 3 bases; nucleotides outside the gene matches: 0. The CDR3 extends over 13 amino acids. The CDR3 sequence: CASSPGQDYGYTF. CDR3 DNA: TGTGCCAGCTCACCGGGACAGGACTATGGCTACACCTTC.

This sequence joins TRBV27 and TRBJ2-1; TRBD1 is a possible D gene (5 bases). Trimming removed 7 bases from V and 15 bases from J, with 22 bases in between. This CDR3 has 13 residues. CDR1 is MNHEY and CDR2 is SMNVEV in the germline V gene (reference sequence). The CDR3 DNA sequence: TGTGCCAGCATTCCGAAGACTGGACAAGGCGTGTTCTTC. This gives the protein CASIPKTGQGVFF.

CDR3 region: CASSREGTGNTIYF. In DNA form, the CDR3 reads TGCGCCAGCAGCCGAGAGGGGACTGGAAACACCATATATTTT. The gene calls are TRBV4-1 and TRBJ1-3; weak D call: TRBD1 (5 bases). Germline-derived CDR1 and CDR2 are MGHRA and YSYEKL. The CDR3 runs 14 residues. Trimming pared 4 bases from V and 2 bases from J, leaving 9 bases between.

CDR3 residues: CAISESGGVNTEAFF. CDR3 bases: TGTGCCATCAGTGAGTCCGGGGGGGTGAACACTGAAGCTTTCTTT. V and J are TRBV10-3 and TRBJ1-1; perhaps TRBD1 as D (5 bases). The ends were cut back, 0 bases at V and 0 bases at J, with 8 bases in the middle. The V gene's germline CDR1 is ENHRY and CDR2 SYGVKD. This CDR3 region has 15 residues.

The chain carries TRBV7-2 and TRBJ2-5; D remains ambiguous. This CDR3 contains 14 residues. Germline CDR1 is SGHTA and CDR2 is FQGNSA. V was shortened by 0 bases and J by 5 bases, with 10 bases between the two germline ends. The CDR3 sequence is CASSLARGVETQYF. DNA for the CDR3: TGTGCCAGCAGCTTAGCGCGCGGAGTGGAGACCCAGTACTTC.

V and J are TRBV2 and TRBJ1-2; TRBD1 matches at 7 bases. The ends lost 7 bases at V and 8 bases at J; junction bases unmatched: 10. This CDR3 is 13 amino acids long. CDR1 is SNHLY, CDR2 FYNNEI, per germline. The CDR3 coding sequence is TGTGCCAGCAAAGATGAGGGGGCGCGAGGCTACACCTTC. Amino acid sequence: CASKDEGARGYTF. The full variable domain, its missing parts supplied by reference TRBV2 and TRBJ1-2, is EPEVTQTPSHQVTQMGQEVILRCVPISNHLYFYWYRQILGQKVEFLVSFYNNEISEKSEIFDDQFSVERPDGSNFTLKIRSTKLEDSAMYFCASKDEGARGYTFGSGTRLTVV.